This T cell receptor beta chain emerged from a study of T cell responses to AZD1222 COVID-19 vaccine. Study results and limitations: The study reported that nearly half of spike-specific TCRs target unmutated variant regions. The study found vaccine-associated CD4 TCRs spanning spike, dominant at 160-218 and 743-854. White British people made up most donors, females outnumbered males, and clonal diversity was possibly underestimated.

The data were produced by immunoSEQ multiplex PCR, yet TCRdb's version contains in-frame clones alone and is incomplete. The sample yields 150,000 or so clones, about 92% seen once. In regard to this clone: Its antigen is undetermined.

The CDR3 loop spans 14 amino acids. Germline values: CDR1 SNHLY, CDR2 FYNNEI. Germline trimming cut 11 bases from V and 2 bases from J; bases unmatched to any gene: 8. This clonotype was sampled from an adult in good health. The sample in question was peripheral blood, obtained on day 0 of AZD1222 vaccination. The chain couples TRBV2 to TRBJ2-5; 10 bases are a match to TRBD2. The chain's CDR3 is CAGMTSGFQETQYF. CDR3 coding DNA: TGTGCCGGGATGACTAGCGGGTTTCAAGAGACCCAGTACTTC.